This T cell receptor delta chain appears in the sequencing data of a study of gamma delta lymphoproliferative disorders and STAT genes. TCRdb re-called clones from the multiplex PCR reads using CATT. The sample has just under 550 delta-chain clones, around 2% seen once. Genomic DNA from isolated PBMCs served as the sequencing template. CDR1 is TSWWSYY, CDR2 QGS, per germline. V lost 4 bases and J lost 2; bases outside the gene matches: 30. This CDR3 spans 24 amino acids. Notes on this clone: The mismatch at residue 5 between this DNA's translation and the TCRdb protein of a much larger clone likely reflects a read error; the protein shown is translated from the DNA.

This sequence originates from a human donor in good health. J is TRDJ2 and V is TRDV1; 8 bases line up with TRDD3. The sequenced material came from blood. CDR3 coding DNA: TGTGCTCTTGGGGTACTTACCCGCTCCCCTACTTACTGGGGGTTGACACCCTTGACAGCACAACTCTTCTTT. It codes for CALGVLTRSPTYWGLTPLTAQLFF.